The TCR beta chain described here comes from a study of control samples from healthy donors and cancer patients. Germline CDR1 reads LNHDA; CDR2 reads SQIVND (reference sequence). This CDR3 has 16 amino acids. V was clipped by 2 bases and J by 7 bases; unmatched bases: 11. Generated by immunoSEQ multiplex PCR, the TCRdb table keeps only in-frame clones and is missing some. Among some 87,000 clones listed, roughly nine tenths were seen once. This clone was counted a single time. J is TRBJ2-1 and V is TRBV19; the match to TRBD2 covers 7 bases. Sample: blood. The TCR sequence derives from a man aged 25 to 40 in good health. In nucleotides, the CDR3 is TGTGCCAGTAGTATACCCACTAGCGATGGTTTAAATGAGCAGTTCTTC. Translation gives CASSIPTSDGLNEQFF.